Only a few counts were recorded for the clone carrying this T cell receptor beta chain. As yet, its antigen is unknown. One end of the junction fails to match germline, which may point to a read error. Germline loops: CDR1 SGDLS, CDR2 YYNGEE. This CDR3 comprises 14 residues. The entry originates in a study of CD8 T cells in ankylosing spondylitis. For TCR beta, libraries came from quantitative 5'-RACE with molecular barcodes. TCRdb reprocessed the 5' RACE reads with MiXCR, giving one entry per CDR3 protein. The sample holds approximately 300,000 distinct CDR3 sequences, around 8% seen once. Whole-study findings and limits: Those disease-linked clones were CD8+; they were also relatively rare in peripheral blood. It was reported that disease-linked clones were significantly enriched in matched ankylosing spondylitis synovial fluid. Before this, some motif variants had been reported in reactive arthritis synovial fluid and blood. What appeared characteristic of ankylosing spondylitis blood was a TCR beta motif of about eight highly homologous variants.

The sample consisted of blood, either unsorted or a sorted T cell fraction (not recorded which). The sequence derives from a male donor with ankylosing spondylitis. The rearrangement uses TRBV9 and TRBJ2-2, with D perhaps given as TRBD1 or TRBD2 (5 bases each). CDR3 residues: CASAGNQDTGELYF. The DNA for the CDR3 is TGTGCCAGCGCCGGGAACCAGGACACCGGGGAGCTGTATTTT.